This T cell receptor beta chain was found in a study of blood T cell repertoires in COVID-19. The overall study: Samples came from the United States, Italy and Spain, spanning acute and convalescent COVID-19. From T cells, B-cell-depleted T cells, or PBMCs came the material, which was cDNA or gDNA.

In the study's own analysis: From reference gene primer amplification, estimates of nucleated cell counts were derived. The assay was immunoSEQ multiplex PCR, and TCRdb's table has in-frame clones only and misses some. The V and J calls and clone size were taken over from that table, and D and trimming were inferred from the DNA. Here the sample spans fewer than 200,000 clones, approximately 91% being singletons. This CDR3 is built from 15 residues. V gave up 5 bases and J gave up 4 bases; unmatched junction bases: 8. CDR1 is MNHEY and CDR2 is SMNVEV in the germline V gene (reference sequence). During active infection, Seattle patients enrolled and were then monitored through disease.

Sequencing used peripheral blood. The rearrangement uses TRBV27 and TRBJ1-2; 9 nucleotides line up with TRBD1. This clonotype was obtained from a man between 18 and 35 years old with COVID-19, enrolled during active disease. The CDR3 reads CASSLGQGKPYGYTF. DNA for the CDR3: TGTGCCAGCAGTCTCGGACAGGGGAAACCCTATGGCTACACCTTC.